Following are 17 T cell receptor beta chains from one sample sequenced in a study of T cell changes during pregnancy in multiple sclerosis. Some clones are missing from TCRdb's copy, which holds only in-frame ones; the method was immunoSEQ multiplex PCR. The repertoire includes around 57,000 clones, 80% to 90% of them detected once, and about 2.3% sits in the top ten. Here the sequenced sample was peripheral blood, taken in the first trimester of pregnancy. The receptors originated from a female donor with multiple sclerosis, enrolled in a pregnancy study.

This clone is medium-sized (0.01 to 0.1%) in the sample. The CDR3 DNA is TGTGCCAGCAGCCAAGAGGGGGACTCCTCCTACGAGCAGTACTTC. It specifies CASSQEGDSSYEQYF. V gene TRBV4-2 combines with J gene TRBJ2-7, with D maybe TRBD2 (6 bases). V was cut by 0 bases and J by 0 bases, with 9 bases left in between. Per the germline V gene, CDR1 is LGHNA and CDR2 is YNFKEQ. This CDR3 is built from 15 residues.

CDR3 in amino acids: CASSEGTHHGYTF. The CDR3 DNA sequence: TGTGCCAGCAGTGAAGGGACACACCATGGCTACACCTTC. The V call is TRBV25-1, the J call TRBJ1-2; tentative D call: TRBD1 (6 bases). The CDR3 length is 13 residues. CDR1 is MGHDK, CDR2 SYGVNS, per germline. V was pared by 2 bases and J by 6 bases, with 10 bases between.

The J gene is TRBJ2-1, the V gene TRBV11-2, with D perhaps TRBD2 (5 bases). CDR1 is SGHAT and CDR2 is FQNNGV in the germline V gene. The V and J ends lost 5 bases and 9 bases respectively, with 17 bases between them. The CDR3 totals 14 residues. The CDR3 nucleotides are TGTGCCAGCAGCACCCCCCCCCTGGGGAGTGAGCAGTTCTTC. It translates to CASSTPPLGSEQFF.

This chain links TRBV27 with TRBJ1-2; 9 positions agree with TRBD1. There are 16 residues in the CDR3. Germline V gene sequence: CDR1 MNHEY, CDR2 SMNVEV (reference sequence). V dropped 4 bases and J dropped 2; count of bases not matched to a gene: 8. The CDR3 reads CASSSMGQGLNYGYTF. DNA of the CDR3: TGTGCCAGCAGTTCGATGGGACAGGGATTGAACTATGGCTACACCTTC.

The chain uses TRBV7-8 and TRBJ2-7; D remains unclear. The CDR3 runs 13 residues. The V end was cut by 1 base, the J end by 6 bases, with 10 bases between. Germline CDR1 SGHVS, CDR2 FQNEAQ. The CDR3 region has the DNA TGTGCCAGCAGCTTAGATCGGCAGCGCGAGCAGTACTTC. It specifies CASSLDRQREQYF.

Regarding this clone: Other DNA sequences in the same sample also yield this CDR3. This CDR3 reads CSVGGTGVSDTQYF. DNA for the CDR3: TGCAGCGTGGGCGGGACAGGGGTTTCAGATACGCAGTATTTT. The chain joins TRBV29-1 to TRBJ2-3, with TRBD1 identical over 10 bases. The germline V gene encodes CDR1 SQVTM and CDR2 ANQGSEA. The CDR3 sequence is 14 residues long. Trimming took 6 bases from V and 4 from J; bases not matched to a gene: 7.

This chain joins TRBV30 and TRBJ2-7, with TRBD2 matching over 8 bases. V trimming: 1 base; J trimming: 3 bases; junction bases outside the gene matches: 5. Germline CDR1 and CDR2: GTSNPN and SVGIG (reference sequence). The CDR3 runs 14 residues. The CDR3 DNA is TGTGCCTGGAGTGAGCAGCTAGCGGGCTACGAGCAGTACTTC. This gives the protein CAWSEQLAGYEQYF. The complete variable domain, with remaining parts taken from reference TRBV30 and TRBJ2-7, reads SQTIHQWPATLVQPVGSPLSLECTVEGTSNPNLYWYRQAAGRGLQLLFYSVGIGQISSEVPQNLSASRPQDRQFILSSKKLLLSDSGFYLCAWSEQLAGYEQYFGPGTRLTVT.

The chain is built from TRBV2 and TRBJ1-3; perhaps TRBD1 as D (6 bases). The V end was cut by 9 bases, the J end by 0 bases, with 12 bases between. The CDR3 extends over 14 amino acids. Germline CDR1 is SNHLY and CDR2 is FYNNEI. As DNA, the CDR3 is TGTGCCAGGTCGACAGGAGACTCTGGAAACACCATATATTTT. Translation gives CARSTGDSGNTIYF.

The chain links TRBV7-9 to TRBJ2-6; 9 bases map to TRBD1. The germline CDR1 and CDR2 sequences are SEHNR and FQNEAQ (reference sequence). This CDR3 spans 18 amino acids. V shed 6 bases, J shed 1 base, and the junction held 10 bases outside the gene matches. The CDR3 sequence: CASSPPWGTGSGANVLTF. The CDR3 DNA reads as TGTGCCAGCAGTCCCCCGTGGGGGACAGGGTCTGGGGCCAACGTCCTGACTTTC. Using reference TRBV7-9 and TRBJ2-6 for the parts outside the CDR3, the full variable domain is DTGVSQNPRHKITKRGQNVTFRCDPISEHNRLYWYRQTLGQGPEFLTYFQNEAQLEKSRLLSDRFSAERPKGSFSTLEIQRTEQGDSAMYLCASSPPWGTGSGANVLTFGAGSRLTVL.

In this sample, this clone turned up once. This chain joins TRBV28 and TRBJ1-1, with a possible D match to TRBD1 (6 bases). The CDR3 has 13 amino acids. The V gene's germline CDR1 is MDHEN and CDR2 SYDVKM. The V end lost 2 bases, the J end lost 6 bases, and 10 bases lay between the germline ends. In DNA form, the CDR3 reads TGTGCCAGCAGTTTAGGGGGCACCTCTGAAGCTTTCTTT. It yields the protein CASSLGGTSEAFF.

The J gene is TRBJ2-1, the V gene TRBV5-1, with D perhaps matching TRBD2 (7 bases). The length of the CDR3 is 15 residues. V lost 4 bases and J lost 4, with 15 bases in between. Germline assignment: CDR1 SGHRS and CDR2 YFSETQ. The CDR3 DNA is TGCGCCAGCAGCCCGGCGGGGGACAATTACAATGAGCAGTTCTTC. Translated, it gives CASSPAGDNYNEQFF.

The chain carries TRBV27 and TRBJ2-5, with a possible D match to TRBD2 (7 bases). V was clipped by 6 bases and J by 2 bases, with 10 bases between them. The CDR3 totals 13 residues. Germline V gene data show CDR1 as MNHEY and CDR2 as SMNVEV (reference sequence). In DNA, the CDR3 is TGTGCCAGCAGCCGGGGGGCTCAAGAGACCCAGTACTTC. Translated, it gives CASSRGAQETQYF.

The gene calls are TRBV7-9 and TRBJ2-4; 10 bases are shared with TRBD1. This CDR3 is 14 amino acids long. Germline loops: CDR1 SEHNR, CDR2 FQNEAQ (reference sequence). After removal of 3 bases from V and 8 bases from J, the junction contained 4 bases not matched to a gene. The CDR3 bases are TGTGCCAGCAGCTTGGGACAGGGGAGGGACATTCAGTACTTC. It encodes CASSLGQGRDIQYF.

The chain employs TRBV2 and TRBJ1-2, with 11 bases fitting TRBD1. This CDR3 has 16 amino acids. Germline V CDR1 and CDR2: SNHLY, FYNNEI. V was pared by 3 bases and J by 8 bases, with 11 bases of the junction left unmatched. The CDR3 nucleotides read TGTGCCAGCAGTGAGACAAGATGGACAGGGGGCGGCGGCTACACCTTC. This encodes CASSETRWTGGGGYTF. Drawing the rest from reference TRBV2 and TRBJ1-2, the complete variable domain is EPEVTQTPSHQVTQMGQEVILRCVPISNHLYFYWYRQILGQKVEFLVSFYNNEISEKSEIFDDQFSVERPDGSNFTLKIRSTKLEDSAMYFCASSETRWTGGGGYTFGSGTRLTVV.

The CDR3, as DNA: TGTGCCAGCAGTGAGCTCAGGGGCGGCAACTATGGCTACACCTTC. Its protein product is CASSELRGGNYGYTF. This chain links TRBV25-1 with TRBJ1-2, with D possibly being TRBD1 (6 bases). The CDR3 has 15 residues. CDR1 and CDR2 (germline): MGHDK, SYGVNS. V was shortened by 3 bases and J by 2 bases, with 13 bases between the two germline ends.

The rearrangement joins TRBV29-1 to TRBJ2-6; TRBD1 matches at 11 bases. Germline CDR1 is SQVTM and CDR2 is ANQGSEA. This CDR3 comprises 19 residues. V shed 6 bases and J 1 base; nucleotides not matched to a gene: 14. Here the CDR3 reads CSVTPGTGGSYSGANVLTF. Here the CDR3 DNA reads TGCAGCGTGACCCCCGGGACAGGGGGTTCTTATTCTGGGGCCAACGTCCTGACTTTC.

The chain links TRBV10-1 to TRBJ2-1, with D tentatively TRBD1 (6 bases). Trimming shortened V by 0 bases and J by 2 bases, and 8 bases separated the two germline ends. CDR1 and CDR2 (germline): WNHNN, SYGVQD (reference sequence). CDR3 length equals 15 residues. The CDR3 here is CASSESDRPYNEQFF. Here the CDR3 DNA reads TGCGCCAGCAGTGAGTCAGACAGGCCCTACAATGAGCAGTTCTTC.